The subject of this entry is one TCR beta chain. Produced via immunoSEQ multiplex PCR; TCRdb's table is partial and in-frame only. The sample has about 94,000 clones; roughly 84% are singletons. The CDR3 contains 13 residues. Germline assignment: CDR1 WNHNN and CDR2 SYGVQD (reference sequence). The V end was cut by 8 bases, the J end by 1 base, with 10 bases between. The data are from a study of OX40 agonist ivuxolimab in advanced cancers. About the research overall: Two cutaneous melanoma patients and one hepatocellular carcinoma patient, three in all, had partial responses.

This receptor was taken from an adult with an advanced solid tumor such as melanoma, head and neck, liver or kidney cancer. This chain joins TRBV10-1 and TRBJ2-3; the D gene is possibly TRBD2 (6 bases). Material: CD4+ or CD8+ T cells sorted from blood, obtained in a trial of the OX40 agonist ivuxolimab. The DNA for the CDR3 is TGCGCCAGCGGGGAGGCTGGCACAGATACGCAGTATTTT. Encoded protein: CASGEAGTDTQYF.